This record covers a single T cell receptor (beta chain). Trimming left V 1 base short and J 2 bases short, with 9 bases between. Germline values: CDR1 MGHRA, CDR2 YSYEKL. The CDR3 is made up of 14 amino acids. The data derive from a study of blood T cell repertoires in COVID-19. The authors' processing: For nucleated cells, counts were estimated from reference gene primer amplification. The assay was immunoSEQ multiplex PCR, and TCRdb's table has in-frame clones only and misses some. V, J and clone size derive from that table, while D and trimming were established from the DNA sequence. The sample has some 260,000 clones, 86% seen once.

The material sequenced was PBMCs or T cells enriched from blood (not recorded which). V usage is TRBV4-1 and J usage is TRBJ2-7; TRBD1 might be the D (5 bases). This sequence originates from a man aged 40-49 years who had recovered from COVID-19. The CDR3 region has the DNA TGCGCCAGCAGCCAAGTTGCAGGGCCCTACGAGCAGTACTTC. Translating it yields CASSQVAGPYEQYF.